This T cell receptor beta chain was sequenced during a study of molecular identifiers for immune sequencing clone quantification. About the research overall: Four of five RNA aliquots from approximately 20,000 or 100,000 naive CD8 T cells were sequenced. Study-wide findings and caveats: In naive cells, clones above 20 RNA copies held under 1% of molecules, whereas in effector cells they held over 97%.

Germline V gives CDR1 SGHNT, CDR2 YYREEE (reference sequence). V was shortened by 1 base and J by 3 bases, with 5 bases between the two germline ends. The CDR3 sequence is 12 residues long. When naive CD8 T cells were sorted, they were gated as CD8+CD4-CCR7+CD45RA+. Previously described methods and listed TCR primers were employed for the bulk TCR libraries. MiXCR, applied by TCRdb to the PCR reads, yields one record per CDR3 protein. The sample consists of about 640,000 distinct CDR3 sequences, just under 20% of them appearing once. This clonotype was detected many times. Its antigen is not identified.

The gene calls are TRBV5-4 and TRBJ2-7; no reliable D call. This TCR was sampled from a human donor in good health. Some libraries in this study had Jurkat cell RNA spiked in. The sample comprised naive CD8+ T cells from blood, with Jurkat cell RNA spiked in. Subset defined: FACS-sorted CD8+CD4-CCR7+CD45RA+ naive T cells. The chain's CDR3 is CASSLFGYEQYF. In DNA form, the CDR3 reads TGTGCCAGCAGCTTGTTTGGCTACGAGCAGTACTTC.